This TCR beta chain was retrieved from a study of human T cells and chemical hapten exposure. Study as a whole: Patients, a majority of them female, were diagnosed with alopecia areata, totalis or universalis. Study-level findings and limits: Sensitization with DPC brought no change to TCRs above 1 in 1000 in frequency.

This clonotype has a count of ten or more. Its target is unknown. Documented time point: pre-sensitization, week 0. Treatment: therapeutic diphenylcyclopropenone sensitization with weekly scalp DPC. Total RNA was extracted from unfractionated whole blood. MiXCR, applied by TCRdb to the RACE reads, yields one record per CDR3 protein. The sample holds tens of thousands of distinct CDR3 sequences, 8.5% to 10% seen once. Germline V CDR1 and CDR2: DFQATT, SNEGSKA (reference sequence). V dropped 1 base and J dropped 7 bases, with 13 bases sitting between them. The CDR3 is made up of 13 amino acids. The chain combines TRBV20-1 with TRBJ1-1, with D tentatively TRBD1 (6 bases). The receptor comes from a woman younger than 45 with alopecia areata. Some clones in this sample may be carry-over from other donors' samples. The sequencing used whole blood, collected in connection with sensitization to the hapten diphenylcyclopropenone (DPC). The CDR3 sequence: CSARVHRENEAFF. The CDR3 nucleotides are TGCAGTGCTAGAGTTCACAGGGAGAATGAAGCTTTCTTT.